Each of the 20 T cell receptor beta chains below was sequenced from the same sample in a study of immune evolution from preneoplasia to lung adenocarcinoma. Here immunoSEQ multiplex PCR was the method, and the copy in TCRdb shows in-frame clones only, minus some. The sample shows around 20,000 clones, roughly 80% of them seen only once. Sequencing was carried out using FFPE invasive lung adenocarcinoma tissue. The receptor source for this set is a person between 55 and 69 years old with lung adenocarcinoma.

The genes are TRBV19 and TRBJ2-7, with unresolved D. V gave up 5 bases and J gave up 5 bases, with 4 bases separating them. The CDR3 covers 10 residues. CDR1 is LNHDA, CDR2 SQIVND, per germline (reference sequence). The CDR3, as DNA: TGTGCCAGTAGTTGGCACGAGCAGTACTTC. Its protein is CASSWHEQYF.

This chain joins TRBV30 and TRBJ2-1; possibly TRBD2 for D (6 bases). V was pared by 3 bases and J by 7 bases, with 16 bases between. Germline loops: CDR1 GTSNPN, CDR2 SVGIG (reference sequence). This CDR3 region has 14 residues. CDR3 region: CAWRAGLGPNEQFF. The CDR3 nucleotides read TGTGCCTGGAGGGCGGGACTCGGGCCGAATGAGCAGTTCTTC.

V usage is TRBV18 and J usage is TRBJ1-1; 8 bases line up with TRBD1. This CDR3 region has 15 residues. Germline values: CDR1 KGHSH, CDR2 LQKENI. J lost 1 base, V lost 5 bases, and 6 bases had no gene match. CDR3 in DNA: TGTGCCAGCTCATCCGCAGGGGGCGGGAACACTGAAGCTTTCTTT. As protein: CASSSAGGGNTEAFF. Based on the CDR3 plus reference TRBV18 and TRBJ1-1, the full variable domain is NAGVMQNPRHLVRRRGQEARLRCSPMKGHSHVYWYRQLPEEGLKFMVYLQKENIIDESGMPKERFSAEFPKEGPSILRIQQVVRGDSAAYFCASSSAGGGNTEAFFGQGTRLTVV.

This chain joins TRBV29-1 and TRBJ2-2; D is undetermined. Germline assignment: CDR1 SQVTM and CDR2 ANQGSEA. The CDR3 is made up of 11 amino acids. V was trimmed by 4 bases and J by 5 bases, leaving 5 bases between them. CDR3 DNA: TGCAGCGTTGTTAAGACCGGGGAGCTGTTTTTT. Translating gives CSVVKTGELFF.

V gene TRBV28 combines with J gene TRBJ2-7, with 9 bases that match TRBD1. This CDR3 has 14 amino acids. Germline values: CDR1 MDHEN, CDR2 SYDVKM. V was clipped by 6 bases and J by 3 bases; unmatched bases: 6. In DNA, the CDR3 is TGTGCCAGCAGGACCGGGACAGGGAGCTACGAGCAGTACTTC. This gives the protein CASRTGTGSYEQYF.

The table lists this clone with a count of one. V usage is TRBV7-8 and J usage is TRBJ2-5, with a weak D call TRBD2 (5 bases). The CDR3 is 14 amino acids. In germline, CDR1 is SGHVS, CDR2 FQNEAQ. V was clipped by 6 bases and J by 5 bases, with 16 bases between them. The CDR3 DNA follows: TGTGCCAGCAGGCGGGTCAGCCGTGGGGAGACCCAGTACTTC. It codes for CASRRVSRGETQYF. Together with reference TRBV7-8 and TRBJ2-5, the CDR3 gives the full variable domain: GAGVSQSPRYKVAKRGQDVALRCDPISGHVSLFWYQQALGQGPEFLTYFQNEAQLDKSGLPSDRFFAERPEGSVSTLKIQRTQQEDSAVYLCASRRVSRGETQYFGPGTRLLVL.

The V gene is TRBV5-1, the J gene TRBJ1-2; no clear D gene. The V gene lost 7 bases and the J gene lost 2 bases, with 15 bases spanning the gap. The CDR3 is 14 residues long. Germline V CDR1 and CDR2: SGHRS, YFSETQ. This CDR3 reads CASRAEPLNYGYTF. The DNA for the CDR3 is TGCGCCAGCCGGGCGGAACCACTAAACTATGGCTACACCTTC. Together with reference TRBV5-1 and TRBJ1-2, the CDR3 gives the full variable domain: KAGVTQTPRYLIKTRGQQVTLSCSPISGHRSVSWYQQTPGQGLQFLFEYFSETQRNKGNFPGRFSGRQFSNSRSEMNVSTLELGDSALYLCASRAEPLNYGYTFGSGTRLTVV.

The rearrangement links TRBV11-1 to TRBJ2-1; 10 bases are shared with TRBD2. Germline trimming cut 1 base from V and 3 bases from J; bases unmatched to any gene: 0. The germline V gene has CDR1 SGHAT and CDR2 FQDESV (reference sequence). This CDR3 comprises 15 residues. For the CDR3, the DNA is TGTGCCAGCAGCTTAGTAGCGGGAGGCTACAATGAGCAGTTCTTC. This codes for CASSLVAGGYNEQFF.

The chain links TRBV19 to TRBJ2-2; D uncertain. There are 15 residues in the CDR3. V was clipped by 8 bases and J by 5 bases, with 18 bases between them. Germline loops: CDR1 LNHDA, CDR2 SQIVND (reference sequence). CDR3 coding DNA: TGTGCCAGTTCAAAGTTCGGCCGGGTTACCGGGGAGCTGTTTTTT. Amino acids: CASSKFGRVTGELFF. The whole variable domain, remainder taken from reference TRBV19 and TRBJ2-2, is DGGITQSPKYLFRKEGQNVTLSCEQNLNHDAMYWYRQDPGQGLRLIYYSQIVNDFQKGDIAEGYSVSREKKESFPLTVTSAQKNPTAFYLCASSKFGRVTGELFFGEGSRLTVL.

The chain links TRBV6-5 to TRBJ2-7; TRBD2 matches 10 bases. Losses at the gene ends were 4 bases for V and 3 bases for J; bases not matched to a gene: 3. The CDR3 has 14 residues. Germline V gives CDR1 MNHEY, CDR2 SVGAGI. This chain's CDR3 is CASSWKREGYEQYF. CDR3 coding DNA: TGTGCCAGCAGTTGGAAGCGGGAGGGCTACGAGCAGTACTTC.

The V gene is TRBV13, the J gene TRBJ2-5, with TRBD2 matching 7 bases. With V trimmed by 6 bases and J by 3 bases, 13 bases remained unmatched. Germline CDR1 reads PRHDT; CDR2 reads FYEKMQ (reference sequence). The CDR3 totals 16 residues. CDR3 bases: TGTGCCAGCAGTGACCCCGATGGGGAGGGAGAAGAGACCCAGTACTTC. Protein: CASSDPDGEGEETQYF.

The rearrangement uses TRBV5-5 and TRBJ2-3, with 9 bases aligning to TRBD1. The CDR3 runs to 14 residues. V shed 5 bases and J 5 bases; nucleotides not matched to a gene: 6. CDR1 is SGHKS, CDR2 YYEKEE, per germline (reference sequence). This chain's CDR3 is CASSLQGAGDTQYF. The CDR3 DNA reads TGTGCCAGCAGTTTACAGGGGGCAGGAGATACGCAGTATTTT.

The V call is TRBV7-8, the J call TRBJ2-7, with a weak D call TRBD1 (6 bases). Germline V gives CDR1 SGHVS, CDR2 FQNEAQ. The CDR3 is 14 residues long. The V and J ends lost 3 bases and 2 bases respectively, with 11 bases between them. In DNA form, the CDR3 reads TGTGCCAGCAGCTTCTCCACAGGGCCCTACGAGCAGTACTTC. Translating gives CASSFSTGPYEQYF.

This sequence joins TRBV6-4 and TRBJ2-1, with 13 bases matching TRBD2. The CDR3 sequence is 15 residues long. Germline CDR1 reads MRHNA; CDR2 reads SNTAGT. V gave up 5 bases and J gave up 5 bases; unmatched junction bases: 3. CDR3 DNA: TGTGCCAGCAGTAAAGGACTAGCGGGAGACAATGAGCAGTTCTTC. Its translation is CASSKGLAGDNEQFF.

This clone was picked up one time. This rearrangement joins TRBV5-1 to TRBJ2-5; 9 nucleotides match TRBD1. V trimming: 3 bases; J trimming: 5 bases; junction bases outside the gene matches: 5. From germline, CDR1 is SGHRS and CDR2 YFSETQ. The CDR3 spans 14 residues. CDR3 region: CASSSGQGLETQYF. CDR3 nucleotides: TGCGCCAGCAGCTCTGGACAGGGGCTCGAGACCCAGTACTTC.

This CDR3 is CASSKNPFSGRTDTQYF. CDR3 DNA: TGTGCCAGTAGTAAGAACCCCTTTTCCGGACGCACAGATACGCAGTATTTT. This chain connects TRBV19 to TRBJ2-3; D is undetermined. This CDR3 has 17 amino acids. The V end was cut by 4 bases, the J end by 1 base, with 18 bases between. CDR1 and CDR2 (germline): LNHDA, SQIVND (reference sequence).

This chain joins TRBV6-6 and TRBJ1-5; D may be TRBD1 (5 bases). The CDR3 runs 14 residues. Trimming pared 5 bases from V and 4 bases from J, leaving 12 bases between. Germline CDR1 MNHNY, CDR2 SVGAGI (reference sequence). The CDR3 protein is CASSKWDGNQPQHF. The CDR3 DNA reads TGTGCCAGCAGTAAGTGGGACGGAAATCAGCCCCAGCATTTT.

Note on this clone: At the DNA level, this CDR3 is encoded by other sequences in the same sample as well. The chain joins TRBV27 to TRBJ2-7; D is ambiguous. CDR3 length: 15 residues. CDR1 is MNHEY, CDR2 SMNVEV, per germline (reference sequence). V lost 2 bases, J lost 1 base, and 12 bases lay in between. The CDR3 sequence: CASSLGPNPSYEQYF. The CDR3 coding sequence is TGTGCCAGCAGTTTAGGGCCAAATCCTTCCTACGAGCAGTACTTC.

This chain uses TRBV11-2 with TRBJ2-1; 13 bases agree with TRBD2. CDR3 length equals 16 residues. The junction had 9 bases not matched to a gene; V was cut back by 5 bases and J by 8 bases. In germline, CDR1 is SGHAT, CDR2 FQNNGV. The CDR3 here is CASSTRTSGSVHEQFF. The DNA of the CDR3 is TGTGCCAGCAGCACCCGGACTAGCGGGAGTGTCCATGAGCAGTTCTTC.

On this clone itself: This sample includes further DNA sequences coding for the same CDR3. This chain connects TRBV6-1 to TRBJ1-1; D not resolved. The CDR3 sequence is 13 residues long. V was cut by 3 bases and J by 4 bases, with 9 bases left in between. Germline CDR1 is MNHNS and CDR2 is SASEGT. The CDR3 coding sequence is TGTGCCAGCAGTGAGACGGTAACCACTGAAGCTTTCTTT. Protein sequence: CASSETVTTEAFF.